The 27 T cell receptor beta chains listed next were all sequenced from one sample in a study of ipilimumab plus nivolumab after autologous stem cell transplantation. Profiling relied on immunoSEQ multiplex PCR, and the TCRdb table lists in-frame clones only, not all of them. The data show tens of thousands of clones, 83% seen once. Specimen: PBMCs, collected in a trial of ipilimumab plus nivolumab as post-transplant consolidation. All receptors come from a male donor with diffuse large B-cell lymphoma.

V is TRBV7-2 and J is TRBJ1-2; tentative D call: TRBD1 (6 bases). This CDR3 is 14 amino acids long. Trimming pared 5 bases from V and 6 bases from J, leaving 16 bases between. Germline V gives CDR1 SGHTA, CDR2 FQGNSA. The CDR3 DNA sequence: TGTGCCAGCAGCCCAGGGGCCAGGGTGAATGGCTACACCTTC. It codes for CASSPGARVNGYTF.

The rearrangement joins TRBV7-2 to TRBJ1-6; D not resolved. V was clipped by 4 bases and J by 7 bases, with 23 bases between them. Germline CDR1 and CDR2: SGHTA and FQGNSA. The CDR3 sequence is 18 residues long. The CDR3 region has the DNA TGTGCCAGCAGCTCCACGACCGGGTGGGTTCAGGCAAATTCACCCCTCCACTTT. It specifies CASSSTTGWVQANSPLHF. Looking up the rest from reference TRBV7-2 and TRBJ1-6 gives the full variable domain: GAGVSQSPSNKVTEKGKDVELRCDPISGHTALYWYRQSLGQGLEFLIYFQGNSAPDKSGLPSDRFSAERTGGSVSTLTIQRTQQEDSAVYLCASSSTTGWVQANSPLHFGNGTRLTVT.

V is TRBV5-6 and J is TRBJ1-6, with D unresolved. Trimming pared 4 bases from V and 13 bases from J, leaving 15 bases between. The CDR3 consists of 13 residues. Looked up from germline, CDR1 is SGHDT and CDR2 is YYEEEE. The CDR3 DNA is TGTGCCAGCAGCAGGGTTCCAGGTACCCCCCTCCACTTT. The encoded protein is CASSRVPGTPLHF.

The chain carries TRBV10-2 and TRBJ1-1; D possibly corresponds to TRBD1 (5 bases). There are 15 residues in the CDR3. Per the germline V gene, CDR1 is WSHSY and CDR2 is SAAADI. Deletions cut 0 bases from V and 4 bases from J, with 12 bases between. The CDR3 is CASSESKGVGTEAFF. The CDR3, as DNA: TGCGCCAGCAGTGAGTCGAAAGGGGTGGGCACTGAAGCTTTCTTT.

CDR3 sequence: CAIRGGGGYEQYF. The CDR3 DNA reads TGTGCCATCAGGGGAGGGGGAGGCTACGAGCAGTACTTC. This rearrangement joins TRBV10-3 to TRBJ2-7; D possibly corresponds to TRBD2 (7 bases). The CDR3 is 13 residues long. Germline V lookup: CDR1 ENHRY, CDR2 SYGVKD. V was cut by 6 bases and J by 3 bases, with 12 bases left in between.

This sequence joins TRBV16 and TRBJ2-3, with D unclear. Deletions cut 0 bases from V and 6 bases from J, with 7 bases between. This CDR3 spans 13 amino acids. The germline V gene has CDR1 KGHSY and CDR2 FQNENV. CDR3 coding DNA: TGTGCCAGCAGCCAATCCAGCAGGGATACGCAGTATTTT. Amino acids: CASSQSSRDTQYF.

The rearrangement links TRBV21-1 to TRBJ2-3; the D segment call TRBD2 is taken from the table without a DNA check. TRBV21-1 is a pseudogene segment. The CDR3 is made up of 15 amino acids. This CDR3 reads CASNRPTWRRDTQYF. In nucleotides, the CDR3 is TGTGCCAGCAACCGACCTACCTGGAGACGTGATACGCAGTATTTT.

The V gene is TRBV6-6, the J gene TRBJ1-1; 7 nucleotides agree with TRBD1. In germline, CDR1 is MNHNY, CDR2 SVGAGI (reference sequence). Trimming at V came to 6 bases and at J to 4 bases, leaving 11 bases not matched to a gene. This CDR3 has 15 residues. The DNA of the CDR3 is TGTGCCAGCAGGGGCGGGGAAGGGGGCATCACTGAAGCTTTCTTT. Protein sequence: CASRGGEGGITEAFF.

The genes are TRBV18 and TRBJ1-2; D ambiguous. Trimming removed 0 bases at V and 7 bases at J, with 12 bases between. Looked up from germline, CDR1 is KGHSH and CDR2 is LQKENI. CDR3 length: 14 amino acids. For the CDR3, the DNA is TGTGCCAGCTCACCACCGGCAGGAATTGGTGGCTACACCTTC. It is translated as CASSPPAGIGGYTF.

This clone showed up just once. This chain uses TRBV11-2 with TRBJ1-2, with D possibly matching TRBD1 (6 bases). CDR1 and CDR2 (germline): SGHAT, FQNNGV. The V and J ends lost 0 bases and 7 bases respectively, with 15 bases between them. The CDR3 is 15 residues long. CDR3 loop: CASSLDLVRGSGYTF. The CDR3 DNA reads as TGTGCCAGCAGCTTAGATCTGGTCAGGGGTAGTGGCTACACCTTC.

Here the CDR3 DNA reads TGCGCCAGCCCGGGACTAGCGGGGGCAGAGCAGTTCTTC. Its translation is CASPGLAGAEQFF. This chain links TRBV10-1 with TRBJ2-1; 14 positions match TRBD2. The germline V gene encodes CDR1 WNHNN and CDR2 SYGVQD (reference sequence). The CDR3 is 13 amino acids. Trimming took 8 bases from V and 10 from J; bases not matched to a gene: 4.

The chain is built from TRBV4-2 and TRBJ2-4; a possible D gene is TRBD2 (7 bases). CDR3 size: 17 residues. Trimming took off 4 bases at V and 4 bases at J, with 20 bases between the two ends. CDR1 is LGHNA and CDR2 is YNFKEQ in the germline V gene. The CDR3 protein is CASSRLIRGAQKNIQYF. For the CDR3, the DNA is TGTGCCAGCAGCCGCTTGATACGGGGGGCCCAAAAAAACATTCAGTACTTC.

The V gene is TRBV27, the J gene TRBJ1-5; D not resolved. The CDR3 totals 13 residues. Germline V gene lookup returns CDR1 MNHEY and CDR2 SMNVEV (reference sequence). V lost 5 bases and J 3 bases, leaving 8 bases between the germline ends. CDR3 protein: CASSPIYNQPQHF. DNA for the CDR3: TGTGCCAGCAGTCCGATCTACAATCAGCCCCAGCATTTT.

This clone has just a few counts. The chain has TRBV5-1 and TRBJ1-3; no clear D. The germline V and J ends were trimmed by 0 bases and 0 bases, with 10 bases remaining between them. This CDR3 comprises 16 residues. CDR1 and CDR2 (germline): SGHRS, YFSETQ. The chain's CDR3 is CASSLEPELSGNTIYF. CDR3 DNA sequence: TGCGCCAGCAGCTTGGAACCAGAGCTCTCTGGAAACACCATATATTTT.

The J gene is TRBJ1-1, the V gene TRBV10-1; 9 nucleotides align to TRBD1. The length of the CDR3 is 14 residues. J lost 5 bases, V lost 6 bases, and 7 bases had no gene match. The germline gives CDR1 WNHNN, CDR2 SYGVQD (reference sequence). This chain's CDR3 is CASSSNGQGTEAFF. CDR3 in DNA: TGCGCCAGCAGCTCTAATGGACAGGGGACTGAAGCTTTCTTT.

This CDR3 reads CASSELGEGSPLHF. The CDR3 bases are TGTGCCAGCAGTGAGCTAGGGGAGGGATCACCCCTCCACTTT. The chain combines TRBV2 with TRBJ1-6; tentative D call: TRBD1 (5 bases). Germline assignment: CDR1 SNHLY and CDR2 FYNNEI. The length of the CDR3 is 14 residues. The V and J ends lost 3 bases and 10 bases respectively, with 13 bases between them.

This clone was detected only a few times. V usage is TRBV27 and J usage is TRBJ2-7; unclear D gene. V was trimmed by 3 bases and J by 3 bases, leaving 12 bases between them. The CDR3 spans 14 residues. Germline V gene sequence: CDR1 MNHEY, CDR2 SMNVEV (reference sequence). This chain's CDR3 is CASSFRAPFYEQYF. In DNA, the CDR3 is TGTGCCAGCAGTTTTAGGGCCCCCTTCTACGAGCAGTACTTC.

At least ten counts were recorded for this clone. The chain couples TRBV4-1 to TRBJ2-7; 9 bases line up with TRBD1. CDR1 MGHRA and CDR2 YSYEKL come from the germline V gene. CDR3 size: 16 residues. The junction had 10 bases not matched to a gene; V was cut back by 4 bases and J by 3 bases. This CDR3 reads CASSPGTGNKYYEQYF. Here the CDR3 DNA reads TGCGCCAGCAGCCCCGGGACAGGGAATAAGTACTACGAGCAGTACTTC.

The V and J genes are TRBV10-2 and TRBJ1-1; D call uncertain. CDR1 is WSHSY and CDR2 is SAAADI in the germline V gene. V lost 4 bases and J lost 6, with 9 bases in between. The CDR3 is 12 amino acids. CDR3 sequence: CASSARGAEAFF. The CDR3 DNA follows: TGCGCCAGCAGTGCCCGTGGTGCTGAAGCTTTCTTT.

J is TRBJ1-2 and V is TRBV5-6; TRBD1 matches 8 bases. The CDR3 length is 16 residues. Germline V gene sequence: CDR1 SGHDT, CDR2 YYEEEE. The trim removed 0 bases at V and 8 bases at J, leaving 12 bases unmatched. The CDR3 region is CASSLVGTGWSSGYTF. CDR3 nucleotides: TGTGCCAGCAGCTTGGTTGGGACAGGATGGTCCTCGGGCTACACCTTC. Filled out from reference TRBV5-6 and TRBJ1-2, the complete variable domain reads DAGVTQSPTHLIKTRGQQVTLRCSPKSGHDTVSWYQQALGQGPQFIFQYYEEEERQRGNFPDRFSGHQFPNYSSELNVNALLLGDSALYLCASSLVGTGWSSGYTFGSGTRLTVV.

The chain couples TRBV5-8 to TRBJ1-3; 9 nucleotides match TRBD1. J was trimmed by 1 base and V by 4 bases; bases with no gene match: 6. The CDR3 spans 16 residues. Per the germline V gene, CDR1 is SGHTS and CDR2 is YDEGEE. In nucleotides, the CDR3 is TGTGCCAGCAGCCCTGGACAGGGGTCTTCTGGAAACACCATATATTTT. This translates into CASSPGQGSSGNTIYF.

The chain carries TRBV4-3 and TRBJ2-2; no reliable D call. The CDR3 extends over 16 amino acids. CDR1 and CDR2 from the germline V gene are LGHNA and YSLEER. V gave up 0 bases and J gave up 2 bases, with 10 bases separating them. CDR3 residues: CASSQESFYNTGELFF. The CDR3 DNA is TGCGCCAGCAGCCAAGAATCTTTTTATAACACCGGGGAGCTGTTTTTT.

This clone was seen a single time. For the CDR3, the DNA is TGCAGCGTTGATTTACTTGGTTTAGCGGGAGCAGATACGCAGTATTTT. Protein product: CSVDLLGLAGADTQYF. This chain connects TRBV29-1 to TRBJ2-3, with 9 bases that match TRBD2. Trimming took 3 bases from V and 4 from J; bases not matched to a gene: 11. CDR1 and CDR2 from the germline V gene are SQVTM and ANQGSEA. The CDR3 runs to 16 residues.

This chain connects TRBV6-1 to TRBJ1-5; no clear D gene. The CDR3 extends over 14 amino acids. Trimming took 7 bases from V and 2 from J, leaving 12 bases between them. Germline CDR1 reads MNHNS; CDR2 reads SASEGT. This CDR3 reads CASKGVVGNQPQHF. DNA of the CDR3: TGTGCCAGCAAGGGAGTGGTCGGCAATCAGCCCCAGCATTTT.

The chain joins TRBV7-2 to TRBJ2-3; 7 bases match TRBD2. The V segment lost 5 bases and the J segment 1 base; nucleotides outside the gene matches: 9. Per germline, CDR1 SGHTA and CDR2 FQGNSA. The CDR3 has 16 amino acids. CDR3 in amino acids: CASSPGSGARTDTQYF. CDR3 in DNA: TGTGCCAGCAGCCCCGGGAGCGGGGCCCGCACAGATACGCAGTATTTT.

The chain carries TRBV30 and TRBJ2-7, with D perhaps TRBD1 (6 bases). V was trimmed by 0 bases and J by 10 bases, leaving 13 bases between them. CDR1 and CDR2 from the germline V gene are GTSNPN and SVGIG (reference sequence). CDR3 length: 12 amino acids. The CDR3 loop is CAWSVGATLQYF. CDR3 DNA sequence: TGTGCCTGGAGTGTGGGGGCGACCCTACAGTACTTC. The full variable domain, rest sourced from reference TRBV30 and TRBJ2-7, is SQTIHQWPATLVQPVGSPLSLECTVEGTSNPNLYWYRQAAGRGLQLLFYSVGIGQISSEVPQNLSASRPQDRQFILSSKKLLLSDSGFYLCAWSVGATLQYFGPGTRLTVT.

This clone occurred a few times. The V and J genes are TRBV6-1 and TRBJ1-2; 8 nucleotides match TRBD1. Per the germline V gene, CDR1 is MNHNS and CDR2 is SASEGT. The ends lost 4 bases at V and 2 bases at J; junction bases unmatched: 3. The CDR3 runs 14 residues. The CDR3 reads CASSGQGLNYGYTF. CDR3 in DNA: TGTGCCAGCAGTGGACAGGGGCTGAACTATGGCTACACCTTC.